This T cell receptor beta chain was sequenced during a study of blood T cell repertoires in COVID-19. Study overall: Nucleic acid was either cDNA or gDNA, and it came from T cells, B-cell-depleted T cells, or PBMCs.

Clones were read by immunoSEQ multiplex PCR, and TCRdb kept only the in-frame ones, dropping some. The table records some 89,000 clones, roughly 72% of them present only once. Germline V gene data show CDR1 as LNHDA and CDR2 as SQIVND (reference sequence). Deletions cut 5 bases from V and 4 bases from J, with 8 bases between. This CDR3 has 12 residues. J is TRBJ1-1 and V is TRBV19; no clear D. The TCR was taken from a man in his 70s with acute or convalescent COVID-19. The specimen was peripheral blood. The CDR3 reads CASSLVRTEAFF. The CDR3, as DNA: TGTGCCAGTAGTTTGGTGCGCACTGAAGCTTTCTTT.